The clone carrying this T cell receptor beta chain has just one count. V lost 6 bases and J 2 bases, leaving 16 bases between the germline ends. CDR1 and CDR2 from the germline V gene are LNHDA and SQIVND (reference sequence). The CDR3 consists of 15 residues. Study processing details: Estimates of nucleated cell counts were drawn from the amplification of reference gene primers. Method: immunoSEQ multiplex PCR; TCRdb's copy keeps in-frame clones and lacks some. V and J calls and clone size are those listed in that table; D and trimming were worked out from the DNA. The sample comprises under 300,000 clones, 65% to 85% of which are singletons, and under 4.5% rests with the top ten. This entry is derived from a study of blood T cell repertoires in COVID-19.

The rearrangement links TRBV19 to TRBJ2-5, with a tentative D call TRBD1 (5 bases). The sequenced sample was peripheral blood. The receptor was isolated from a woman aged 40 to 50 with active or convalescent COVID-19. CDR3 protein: CASSNPGRTQETQYF. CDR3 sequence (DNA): TGTGCCAGTAGCAACCCTGGCAGGACACAAGAGACCCAGTACTTC. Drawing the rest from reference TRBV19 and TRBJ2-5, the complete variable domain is DGGITQSPKYLFRKEGQNVTLSCEQNLNHDAMYWYRQDPGQGLRLIYYSQIVNDFQKGDIAEGYSVSREKKESFPLTVTSAQKNPTAFYLCASSNPGRTQETQYFGPGTRLLVL.